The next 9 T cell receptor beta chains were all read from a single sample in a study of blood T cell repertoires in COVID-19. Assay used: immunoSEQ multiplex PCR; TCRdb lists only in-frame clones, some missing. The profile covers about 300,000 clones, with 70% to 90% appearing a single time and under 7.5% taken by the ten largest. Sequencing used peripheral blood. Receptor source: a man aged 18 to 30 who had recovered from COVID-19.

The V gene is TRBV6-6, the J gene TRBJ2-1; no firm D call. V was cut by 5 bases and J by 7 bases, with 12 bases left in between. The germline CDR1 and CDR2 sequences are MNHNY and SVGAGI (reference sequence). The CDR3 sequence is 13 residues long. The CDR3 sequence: CASSPPGFNEQFF. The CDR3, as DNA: TGTGCCAGCAGTCCACCCGGGTTTAATGAGCAGTTCTTC.

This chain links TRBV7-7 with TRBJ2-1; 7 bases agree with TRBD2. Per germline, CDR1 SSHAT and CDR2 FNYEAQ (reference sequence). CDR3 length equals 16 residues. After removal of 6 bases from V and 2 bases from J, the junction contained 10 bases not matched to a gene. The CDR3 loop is CASRYKSGNPYNEQFF. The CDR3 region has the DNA TGTGCCAGCAGATATAAAAGCGGGAACCCCTACAATGAGCAGTTCTTC.

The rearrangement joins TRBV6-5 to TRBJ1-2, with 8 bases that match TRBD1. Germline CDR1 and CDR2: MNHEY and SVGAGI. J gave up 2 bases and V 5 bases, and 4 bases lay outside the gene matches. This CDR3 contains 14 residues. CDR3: CASSRDRTNYGYTF. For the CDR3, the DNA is TGTGCCAGCAGTCGGGACAGGACCAACTATGGCTACACCTTC.

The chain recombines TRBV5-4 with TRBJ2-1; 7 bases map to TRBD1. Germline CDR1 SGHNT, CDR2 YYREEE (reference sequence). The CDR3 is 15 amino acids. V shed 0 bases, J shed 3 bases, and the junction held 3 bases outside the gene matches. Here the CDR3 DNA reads TGTGCCAGCAGCTTGGGGAGACAGGGCTACAATGAGCAGTTCTTC. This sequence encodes CASSLGRQGYNEQFF.

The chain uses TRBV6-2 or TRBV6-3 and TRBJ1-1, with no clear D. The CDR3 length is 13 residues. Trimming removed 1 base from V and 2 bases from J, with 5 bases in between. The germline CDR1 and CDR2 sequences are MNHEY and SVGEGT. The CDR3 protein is CASSYFLNTEAFF. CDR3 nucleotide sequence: TGTGCCAGCAGTTACTTCTTAAACACTGAAGCTTTCTTT.

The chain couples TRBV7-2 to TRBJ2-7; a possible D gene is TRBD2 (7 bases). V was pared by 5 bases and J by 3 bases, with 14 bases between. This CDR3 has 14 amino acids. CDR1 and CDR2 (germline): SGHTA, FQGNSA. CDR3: CASSLRGTIYEQYF. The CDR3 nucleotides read TGTGCCAGCAGCCTAAGGGGGACTATCTACGAGCAGTACTTC.

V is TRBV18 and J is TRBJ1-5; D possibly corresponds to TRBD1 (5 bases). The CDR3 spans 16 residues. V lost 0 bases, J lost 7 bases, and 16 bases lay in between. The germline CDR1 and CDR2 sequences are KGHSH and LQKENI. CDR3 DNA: TGTGCCAGCTCACCACCGGGACTTCCCCCTAGCCAGCCCCAGCATTTT. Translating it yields CASSPPGLPPSQPQHF.

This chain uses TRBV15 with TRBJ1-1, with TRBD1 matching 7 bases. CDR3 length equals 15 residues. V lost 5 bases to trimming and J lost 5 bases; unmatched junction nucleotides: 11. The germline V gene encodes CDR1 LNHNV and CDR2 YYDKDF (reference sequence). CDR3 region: CATSGLAGGGTEAFF. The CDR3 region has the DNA TGTGCCACCAGCGGGCTCGCAGGGGGAGGAACTGAAGCTTTCTTT.

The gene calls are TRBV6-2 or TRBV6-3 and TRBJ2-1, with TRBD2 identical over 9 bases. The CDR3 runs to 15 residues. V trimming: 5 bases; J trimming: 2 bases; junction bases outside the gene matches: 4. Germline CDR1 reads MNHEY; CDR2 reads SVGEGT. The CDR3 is CASSPGLAAYNEQFF. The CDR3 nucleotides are TGTGCCAGCAGTCCGGGACTAGCAGCCTACAATGAGCAGTTCTTC.